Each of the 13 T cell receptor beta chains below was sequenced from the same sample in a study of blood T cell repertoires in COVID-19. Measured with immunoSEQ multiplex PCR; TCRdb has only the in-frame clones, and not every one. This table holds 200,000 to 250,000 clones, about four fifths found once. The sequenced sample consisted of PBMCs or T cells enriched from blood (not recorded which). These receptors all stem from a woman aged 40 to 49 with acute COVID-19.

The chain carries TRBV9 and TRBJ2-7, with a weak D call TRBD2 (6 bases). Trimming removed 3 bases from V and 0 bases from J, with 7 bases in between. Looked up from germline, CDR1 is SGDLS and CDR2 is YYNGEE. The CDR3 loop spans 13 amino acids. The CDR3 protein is CASSGGLSYEQYF. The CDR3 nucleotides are TGTGCCAGCAGCGGGGGACTCTCCTACGAGCAGTACTTC.

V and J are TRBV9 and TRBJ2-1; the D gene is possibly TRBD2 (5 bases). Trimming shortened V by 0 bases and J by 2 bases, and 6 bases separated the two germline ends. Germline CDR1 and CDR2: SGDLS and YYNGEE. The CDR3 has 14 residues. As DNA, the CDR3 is TGTGCCAGCAGCGTAGCCGGGGCCTACAATGAGCAGTTCTTC. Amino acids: CASSVAGAYNEQFF.

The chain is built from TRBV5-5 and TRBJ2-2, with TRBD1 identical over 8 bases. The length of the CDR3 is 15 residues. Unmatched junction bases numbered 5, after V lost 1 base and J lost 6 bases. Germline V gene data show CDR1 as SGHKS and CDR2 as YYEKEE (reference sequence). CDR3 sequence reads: CASSLTGQEPGELFF. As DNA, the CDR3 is TGTGCCAGCAGCTTGACGGGACAGGAGCCCGGGGAGCTGTTTTTT.

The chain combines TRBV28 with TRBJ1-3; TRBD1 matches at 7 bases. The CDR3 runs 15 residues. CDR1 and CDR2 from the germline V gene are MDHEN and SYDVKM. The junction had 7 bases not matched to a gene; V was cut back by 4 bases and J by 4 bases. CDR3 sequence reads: CASSWWDSLGNTIYF. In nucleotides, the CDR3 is TGTGCCAGCAGTTGGTGGGACAGCCTAGGAAACACCATATATTTT.

CDR3 DNA sequence: TGTGCCAGCAGTTTATTGCCGGGGGGTGGACAGGGCAGTCAAGATGGCTACACCTTC. Encoded protein: CASSLLPGGGQGSQDGYTF. The chain uses TRBV27 and TRBJ1-2; 8 bases match TRBD1. V lost 1 base and J lost 6; bases outside the gene matches: 19. The CDR3 contains 19 residues. Germline V CDR1 and CDR2: MNHEY, SMNVEV (reference sequence).

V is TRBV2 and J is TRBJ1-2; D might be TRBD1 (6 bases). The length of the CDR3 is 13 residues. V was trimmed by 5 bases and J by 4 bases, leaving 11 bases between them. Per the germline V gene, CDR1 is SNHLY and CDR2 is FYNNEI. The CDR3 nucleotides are TGTGCCAGCAGTCTTAAGGACAGCTATGGCTACACCTTC. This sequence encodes CASSLKDSYGYTF.

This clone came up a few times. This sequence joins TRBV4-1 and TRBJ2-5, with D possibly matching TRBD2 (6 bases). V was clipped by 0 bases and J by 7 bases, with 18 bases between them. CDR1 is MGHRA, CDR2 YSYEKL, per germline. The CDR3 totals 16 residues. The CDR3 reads CASSQEESSAMGTQYF. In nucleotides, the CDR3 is TGCGCCAGCAGCCAAGAGGAATCTAGCGCCATGGGGACCCAGTACTTC.

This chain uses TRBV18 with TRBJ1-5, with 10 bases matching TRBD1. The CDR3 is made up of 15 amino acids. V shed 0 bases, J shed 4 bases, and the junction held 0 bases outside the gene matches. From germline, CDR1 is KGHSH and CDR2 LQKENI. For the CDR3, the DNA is TGTGCCAGCTCACCACCGGGACAGGGGAATCAGCCCCAGCATTTT. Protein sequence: CASSPPGQGNQPQHF.

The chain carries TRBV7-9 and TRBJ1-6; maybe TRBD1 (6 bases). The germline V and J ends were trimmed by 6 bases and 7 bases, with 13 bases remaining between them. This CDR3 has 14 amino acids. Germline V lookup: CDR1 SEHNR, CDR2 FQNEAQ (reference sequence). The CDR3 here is CASSPDSDNSPLHF. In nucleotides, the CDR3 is TGTGCCAGCAGTCCGGACAGTGACAATTCACCCCTCCACTTT.

The CDR3 reads CASSSWGGAPFRGYTF. CDR3 sequence (DNA): TGTGCCAGCAGTTCCTGGGGGGGGGCCCCTTTTAGGGGCTACACCTTC. This chain uses TRBV7-2 with TRBJ1-2; maybe TRBD1 (6 bases). V lost 6 bases to trimming and J lost 8 bases, with 25 bases between them. Germline CDR1 and CDR2: SGHTA and FQGNSA. The CDR3 is 16 residues long.

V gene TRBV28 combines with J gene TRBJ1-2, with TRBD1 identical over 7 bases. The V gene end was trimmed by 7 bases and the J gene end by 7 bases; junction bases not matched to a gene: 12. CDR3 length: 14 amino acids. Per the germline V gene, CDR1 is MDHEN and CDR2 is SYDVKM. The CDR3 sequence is CASNSHRGLGGYTF. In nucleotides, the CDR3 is TGTGCCAGCAATTCCCACAGGGGCCTCGGTGGCTACACCTTC.

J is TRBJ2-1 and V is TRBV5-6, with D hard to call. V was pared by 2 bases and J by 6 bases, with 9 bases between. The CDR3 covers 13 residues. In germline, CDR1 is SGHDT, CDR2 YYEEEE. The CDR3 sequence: CASSLSSGNEQFF. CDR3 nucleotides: TGTGCCAGCAGCTTATCTTCCGGCAATGAGCAGTTCTTC.

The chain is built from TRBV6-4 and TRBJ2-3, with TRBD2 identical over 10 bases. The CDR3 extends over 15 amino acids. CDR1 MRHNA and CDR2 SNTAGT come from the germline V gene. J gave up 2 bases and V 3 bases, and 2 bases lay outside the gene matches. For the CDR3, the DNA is TGTGCCAGCAGTGAGAGCGGGGGGGCCACAGATACGCAGTATTTT. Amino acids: CASSESGGATDTQYF.